This T cell receptor (beta chain) emerged from a study of cytomegalovirus exposure and HLA in healthy donors. Clones were sequenced by immunoSEQ multiplex PCR, and TCRdb holds only the in-frame ones, with some missing. The sample records fewer than 300,000 clones, approximately 90% being singletons. Concerning this clone: Its specificity is not known.

Study results and limitations: Some TCR beta chains (more than 150 of them) were listed as cytomegalovirus-associated.

In germline, CDR1 is KGHSH, CDR2 LQKENI. The CDR3 totals 12 residues. V lost 3 bases and J lost 11; bases outside the gene matches: 5. Sequencing was performed on PBMCs. The sequence was obtained from a woman younger than 35 in good health and CMV-seronegative. The chain couples TRBV18 to TRBJ1-1; 8 bases match TRBD1. The DNA of the CDR3 is TGTGCCAGCTCACCGAGACAGGGGATGGCTTTCTTT. Its protein is CASSPRQGMAFF.